These 21 T cell receptor beta chains came from one sample sequenced in a study of T cells in Graves' hyperthyroidism and ophthalmopathy. Researchers amplified the TCR beta CDR3 regions from RNA transcripts. In the first-round RT-PCR of the TCR CDR3, the HTBI primer set was used. A single record per CDR3 protein comes from TCRdb applying MiXCR to the multiplex PCR reads. The data show about 640,000 distinct CDR3 sequences, over 40% seen once. Sequenced sample: peripheral blood or thyroid tissue (not recorded which). The receptors derive from an adult man with Graves' disease, either hyperthyroidism or ophthalmopathy (not recorded which).

This clonotype was detected many times. The chain couples TRBV9 to TRBJ1-2; the D is unclear. This CDR3 is 12 amino acids long. Looked up from germline, CDR1 is SGDLS and CDR2 is YYNGEE. V gave up 4 bases and J gave up 6 bases, with 10 bases separating them. The CDR3 DNA reads TGTGCCAGCAGCACGCTCGGTAATGGCTACACCTTC. Encoded protein: CASSTLGNGYTF.

This clonotype was recorded only once. The V call is TRBV5-4, the J call TRBJ1-5, with 11 bases lining up with TRBD1. The germline V gene has CDR1 SGHNT and CDR2 YYREEE (reference sequence). CDR3 size: 13 residues. The trim removed 6 bases at V and 7 bases at J, leaving 3 bases unmatched. The CDR3 nucleotides are TGTGCCAGCATGGACAGGGGGCAACAGCCCCAGCATTTT. Encoded protein: CASMDRGQQPQHF.

CDR3: CSATPGQGGQPQHF. The CDR3 DNA is TGCAGTGCTACCCCGGGACAGGGGGGTCAGCCCCAGCATTTT. The chain uses TRBV20-1 and TRBJ1-5; 11 nucleotides line up with TRBD1. CDR1 is DFQATT and CDR2 is SNEGSKA in the germline V gene (reference sequence). Trimming took 4 bases from V and 6 from J; bases not matched to a gene: 5. The CDR3 is made up of 14 amino acids.

The sample holds a few counts of this clonotype. For the CDR3, the DNA is TGTGCCAGCAATTTAAACCCCCCGCTGACAACTAATGAAAAACTGTTTTTT. It is translated as CASNLNPPLTTNEKLFF. The chain recombines TRBV2 with TRBJ1-4; D call uncertain. Germline loops: CDR1 SNHLY, CDR2 FYNNEI. Between the trimmed V and J ends, which lost 7 bases and 0 bases, there was a span of 18 bases. The CDR3 spans 17 residues. Drawing the rest from reference TRBV2 and TRBJ1-4, the complete variable domain is EPEVTQTPSHQVTQMGQEVILRCVPISNHLYFYWYRQILGQKVEFLVSFYNNEISEKSEIFDDQFSVERPDGSNFTLKIRSTKLEDSAMYFCASNLNPPLTTNEKLFFGSGTQLSVL.

V and J are TRBV2 and TRBJ2-5; D is possibly TRBD1 (6 bases). V was shortened by 11 bases and J by 2 bases, with 15 bases between the two germline ends. There are 13 residues in the CDR3. CDR1 and CDR2 from the germline V gene are SNHLY and FYNNEI. The CDR3 DNA sequence: TGTGCCGTCACCGGGACACTTCAAGAGACCCAGTACTTC. Residues: CAVTGTLQETQYF.

Many counts were recorded for this clonotype. The chain recombines TRBV19 with TRBJ2-7; 7 nucleotides agree with TRBD2. CDR3 length: 16 residues. Germline values: CDR1 LNHDA, CDR2 SQIVND (reference sequence). With V trimmed by 8 bases and J by 2 bases, 15 bases remained unmatched. For the CDR3, the DNA is TGTGCCAGTCCCCTCTCCGAGCTAGCGGCTACCTACGAGCAGTACTTC. It translates to CASPLSELAATYEQYF.

This chain connects TRBV29-1 to TRBJ2-5; possibly TRBD1 for D (6 bases). CDR1 and CDR2 (germline): SQVTM, ANQGSEA. This CDR3 is 11 amino acids long. The V gene lost 7 bases and the J gene lost 5 bases, with 11 bases spanning the gap. The CDR3 DNA reads as TGCAGCGGTCTACAGGGCGAGACCCAGTACTTC. This encodes CSGLQGETQYF.

The chain couples TRBV9 to TRBJ2-2, with D tentatively TRBD2 (5 bases). The germline gives CDR1 SGDLS, CDR2 YYNGEE. The germline V and J ends were trimmed by 4 bases and 3 bases, with 10 bases remaining between them. The CDR3 is 14 amino acids. CDR3 residues: CASSRKRDTGELFF. DNA of the CDR3: TGTGCCAGCAGCCGTAAGAGGGACACCGGGGAGCTGTTTTTT. Full variable domain (rest looked up from reference TRBV9 and TRBJ2-2): DSGVTQTPKHLITATGQRVTLRCSPRSGDLSVYWYQQSLDQGLQFLIQYYNGEERAKGNILERFSAQQFPDLHSELNLSSLELGDSALYFCASSRKRDTGELFFGEGSRLTVL.

This clonotype was seen many times. The chain combines TRBV2 with TRBJ1-3; no clear D. Looked up from germline, CDR1 is SNHLY and CDR2 is FYNNEI. The CDR3 consists of 10 residues. The ends were cut back, 8 bases at V and 2 bases at J, with 1 base in the middle. CDR3 nucleotides: TGTGCCAGCGCTGGAAACACCATATATTTT. Its protein is CASAGNTIYF.

To note about this clonotype: One junction end disagrees with the germline gene, perhaps due to a read error. The chain carries TRBV2 and TRBJ2-7; 12 nucleotides align to TRBD2. The CDR3 covers 16 residues. Per germline, CDR1 SNHLY and CDR2 FYNNEI. In DNA form, the CDR3 reads TGCGCCAGCAGCCCCTCGACTAGCGGGGGACCCTACGAGCAGTACTTC. Its translation: CASSPSTSGGPYEQYF.

This clonotype was seen just once. The gene calls are TRBV15 and TRBJ1-2, with a possible D match to TRBD1 (5 bases). The CDR3 sequence is 15 residues long. CDR1 and CDR2 from the germline V gene are LNHNV and YYDKDF (reference sequence). The V gene lost 3 bases and the J gene lost 8 bases, with 19 bases spanning the gap. This chain's CDR3 is CATSRATGAPEGYTF. The CDR3 DNA reads TGTGCCACCAGCAGGGCAACAGGTGCGCCTGAAGGCTACACCTTC. Supplemented by reference TRBV15 and TRBJ1-2, the full variable domain reads DAMVIQNPRYQVTQFGKPVTLSCSQTLNHNVMYWYQQKSSQAPKLLFHYYDKDFNNEADTPDNFQSRRPNTSFCFLDIRSPGLGDTAMYLCATSRATGAPEGYTFGSGTRLTVV.

The table lists this clonotype with a few counts. This chain joins TRBV20-1 and TRBJ2-5; TRBD1 aligns across 8 bases. V gave up 5 bases and J gave up 5 bases; unmatched junction bases: 7. The CDR3 runs 13 residues. The germline CDR1 and CDR2 sequences are DFQATT and SNEGSKA (reference sequence). In DNA form, the CDR3 reads TGCAGTGCTTCACAGGGGGTCCGGGAGACCCAGTACTTC. Its translation: CSASQGVRETQYF.

This clonotype turned up a few times. This sequence joins TRBV6-6 and TRBJ1-2; D call uncertain. The CDR3 has 13 residues. Trimming shortened V by 0 bases and J by 6 bases, and 8 bases separated the two germline ends. Germline V gene data show CDR1 as MNHNY and CDR2 as SVGAGI (reference sequence). The CDR3 sequence is CASSYSNTNGYTF. The DNA of the CDR3 is TGTGCCAGCAGTTACTCGAATACGAATGGCTACACCTTC.

The rearrangement links TRBV29-1 to TRBJ1-1; 10 bases line up with TRBD1. The V gene's germline CDR1 is SQVTM and CDR2 ANQGSEA. The CDR3 spans 14 residues. Trimming at V came to 4 bases and at J to 6 bases, leaving 8 bases not matched to a gene. CDR3 sequence reads: CSVGQGAGNSEAFF. CDR3 bases: TGCAGCGTTGGACAGGGGGCGGGAAACTCTGAAGCTTTCTTT.

This clonotype has only a few counts. DNA for the CDR3: TGTGCCAGCAGCTTAGCGGGACCCCGAGATAGGTACGAGCAGTACTTC. Its protein is CASSLAGPRDRYEQYF. V and J are TRBV7-9 and TRBJ2-7, with D perhaps being TRBD1 or TRBD2 (5 bases each). The CDR3 spans 16 residues. Germline CDR1 SEHNR, CDR2 FQNEAQ (reference sequence). The V gene lost 0 bases and the J gene lost 4 bases, with 16 bases spanning the gap.

This rearrangement joins TRBV29-1 to TRBJ1-1, with D uncertain. Per germline, CDR1 SQVTM and CDR2 ANQGSEA. There are 11 residues in the CDR3. The CDR3: CRLQWDTEAFF. The CDR3 nucleotides read TGCAGACTACAGTGGGACACTGAAGCTTTCTTT.

This clonotype was detected only once. As the CDR3 is not closed by the conserved phenylalanine or tryptophan, this likely results from a read error. The limits of the CDR3 on the DNA are not certain, so only TCRdb's listed CDR3 is given. The chain has TRBV24-1 and TRBJ2-2; TRBD1, the D gene given by the table, was not confirmed from the DNA. Looked up from germline, CDR1 is KGHDR and CDR2 is SFDVKD. The CDR3 contains 10 residues when both ends are counted. The CDR3 spells CAASDGGKIS.

This clonotype was observed a handful of times. V usage is TRBV12-3 or TRBV12-4 and J usage is TRBJ1-1; D remains unclear. The CDR3 has 13 residues. V gave up 2 bases and J gave up 6 bases, with 10 bases separating them. DNA of the CDR3: TGTGCCAGCAGTTTATCTTGGGGTTCTGAAGCTTTCTTT. This codes for CASSLSWGSEAFF.

This clonotype was seen more than once but under ten times. The J gene is TRBJ2-5, the V gene TRBV7-8; D is possibly TRBD2 (5 bases). This CDR3 region has 15 residues. The germline V gene encodes CDR1 SGHVS and CDR2 FQNEAQ. V was cut by 6 bases and J by 5 bases, with 19 bases left in between. In nucleotides, the CDR3 is TGTGCCAGCAGTCGTACTGAGACCTCGGGGGAGACCCAGTACTTC. The encoded protein is CASSRTETSGETQYF.

Notes on this clonotype: A read error is possible here, since a much larger clone lies one base away. The chain has TRBV7-6 and TRBJ1-5; unclear D gene. Trimming cost V 5 bases and J 4 bases, with 15 bases left between them. The CDR3 length is 15 residues. CDR1 and CDR2 from the germline V gene are SGHVS and FNYEAQ. The CDR3, as DNA: TGTGCCAGCAGCCCCGGCAGCCCGAATAATCAGCCCCAGCATTTT. Amino acids: CASSPGSPNNQPQHF.

The chain carries TRBV20-1 and TRBJ2-7; TRBD2 matches 8 bases. J was trimmed by 3 bases and V by 6 bases; bases with no gene match: 16. Germline loops: CDR1 DFQATT, CDR2 SNEGSKA (reference sequence). The CDR3 length is 16 residues. The CDR3 nucleotides are TGCAGTGCCAGCAGCGTAGGGCTAGCGGGTATCTACGAGCAGTACTTC. Translating gives CSASSVGLAGIYEQYF.